This TCR beta chain was captured by sequencing in a study of blood T cells in healthy people across ages. Findings and limits, study-wide: Per million T cells, TCR beta diversity dropped about linearly as age rose.

Worth noting for this clonotype: The target antigen is unknown.

Through a sample-barcoded 5' primer and a J-beta primer mix, a second PCR was run for roughly 7 to 12 cycles. TCRdb reanalysed the 5' RACE reads using MiXCR and keeps one entry per CDR3 protein. The sample records 900,000 to 950,000 distinct CDR3 sequences, almost 30% being singletons. This sample was also put to use in a study of T cells of mothers and their children. From that study: In the second PCR, M1S primer introduced barcodes and 2-4 random bases. Every mother supplied over 9 million TCR beta CDR3 reads and every child some 3 million.

This TCR was sampled from a woman aged 40-49 years in good health. Source material: blood.

DNA of the CDR3: TGTGCCAGCAGTGTGGTTCACTATGGCTACACCTTC. Protein: CASSVVHYGYTF. The chain carries TRBV2 and TRBJ1-2; D not resolved. Trimming took 4 bases from V and 3 from J, leaving 6 bases between them. The CDR3 covers 12 residues. Germline lookup yields CDR1 SNHLY and CDR2 FYNNEI.